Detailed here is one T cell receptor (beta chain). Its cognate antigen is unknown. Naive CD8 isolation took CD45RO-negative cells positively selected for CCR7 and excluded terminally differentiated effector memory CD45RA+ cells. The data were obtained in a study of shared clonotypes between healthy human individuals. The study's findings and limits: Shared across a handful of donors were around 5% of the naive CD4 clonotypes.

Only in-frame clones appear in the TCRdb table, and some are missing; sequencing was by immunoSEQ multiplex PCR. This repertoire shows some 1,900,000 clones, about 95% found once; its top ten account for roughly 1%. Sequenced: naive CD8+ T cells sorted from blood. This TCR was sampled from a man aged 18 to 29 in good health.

Here the CDR3 reads CASSQDLRQSNEQFF. The CDR3 DNA follows: TGCGCCAGCAGCCAAGATTTGAGGCAGAGCAATGAGCAGTTCTTC. The V gene is TRBV4-1, the J gene TRBJ2-1; D is uncertain. V shed 0 bases and J shed 6 bases, with 12 bases lying between them. The germline V gene encodes CDR1 MGHRA and CDR2 YSYEKL. The CDR3 sequence is 15 residues long.